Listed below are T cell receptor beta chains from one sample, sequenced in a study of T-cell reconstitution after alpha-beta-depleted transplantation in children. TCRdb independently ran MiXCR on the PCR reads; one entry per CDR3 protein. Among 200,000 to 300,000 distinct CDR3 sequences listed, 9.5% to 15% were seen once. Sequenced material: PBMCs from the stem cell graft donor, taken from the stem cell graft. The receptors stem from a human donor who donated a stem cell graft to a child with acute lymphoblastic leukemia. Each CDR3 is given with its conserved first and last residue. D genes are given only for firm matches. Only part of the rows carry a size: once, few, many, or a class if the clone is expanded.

CDR3aa: CAWSADSNQPQHF
CDR3nt: TGTGCCTGGAGTGCCGATAGCAATCAGCCCCAGCATTTT
d_gene: -
v_gene: TRBV30
j_gene: TRBJ1-5
abundance: many

CDR3aa: CASSLSVGANEKLFF
CDR3nt: TGTGCCAGCAGCTTATCAGTGGGGGCTAATGAAAAACTGTTTTTT
d_gene: -
v_gene: TRBV11-2
j_gene: TRBJ1-4
abundance: many

CDR3aa: CASSYSRQGYRAIYEQYF
CDR3nt: TGTGCCAGCAGTTACTCAAGACAGGGGTACAGGGCAATCTACGAGCAGTACTTC
d_gene: TRBD1
v_gene: TRBV6-5
j_gene: TRBJ2-7
abundance: many

CDR3aa: CASSQGNRVDTEAFF
CDR3nt: TGCGCCAGCAGCCAAGGGAACAGGGTGGACACTGAAGCTTTCTTT
d_gene: -
v_gene: TRBV4-3
j_gene: TRBJ1-1
abundance: many

CDR3aa: CASSWTLQETQYF
CDR3nt: TGTGCCAGCAGTTGGACACTCCAAGAGACCCAGTACTTC
d_gene: -
v_gene: TRBV12-3/TRBV12-4
j_gene: TRBJ2-5
abundance: few

CDR3aa: CASSFRRGTGYQETQYF
CDR3nt: TGTGCCAGCAGTTTTCGCCGAGGGACAGGGTACCAAGAGACCCAGTACTTC
d_gene: TRBD1
v_gene: TRBV27
j_gene: TRBJ2-5
abundance: -

CDR3aa: CASSQDKYEQYF
CDR3nt: TGTGCCAGCAGCCAAGATAAGTACGAGCAGTACTTC
d_gene: -
v_gene: TRBV3-1
j_gene: TRBJ2-7
abundance: many

CDR3aa: CASSIVTGANVLTF
CDR3nt: TGTGCCAGTAGTATAGTAACTGGGGCCAACGTCCTGACTTTC
d_gene: -
v_gene: TRBV19
j_gene: TRBJ2-6
abundance: -

CDR3aa: CASSLKRSSGYNEQFF
CDR3nt: TGTGCCAGCAGCTTGAAGCGGTCTAGCGGATACAATGAGCAGTTCTTC
d_gene: TRBD2
v_gene: TRBV7-9
j_gene: TRBJ2-1
abundance: many

CDR3aa: CASSLVGGGAGKTQYF
CDR3nt: TGTGCCAGCAGCTTAGTGGGCGGGGGGGCCGGAAAGACCCAGTACTTC
d_gene: TRBD2
v_gene: TRBV7-2
j_gene: TRBJ2-5
abundance: many

CDR3aa: CASDRGNSGNTIYF
CDR3nt: TGTGCCAGCGACAGGGGAAACTCTGGAAACACCATATATTTT
d_gene: TRBD1
v_gene: TRBV12-3/TRBV12-4
j_gene: TRBJ1-3
abundance: many

CDR3aa: CSGEGEPDTQYF
CDR3nt: TGCAGCGGGGAGGGGGAACCAGATACGCAGTATTTT
d_gene: -
v_gene: TRBV29-1
j_gene: TRBJ2-3
abundance: many

CDR3aa: CASSQDLAGPLYVQYF
CDR3nt: TGCGCCAGCAGCCAAGATCTGGCGGGACCATTGTACGTGCAGTACTTC
d_gene: -
v_gene: TRBV4-3
j_gene: TRBJ2-7
abundance: -

CDR3aa: CASSYDRLSQPQHF
CDR3nt: TGTGCCAGCAGTTACGACAGACTGAGTCAGCCCCAGCATTTT
d_gene: -
v_gene: TRBV6-5
j_gene: TRBJ1-5
abundance: few

CDR3aa: CASCPDRLDGYTF
CDR3nt: TGTGCCAGCTGTCCGGACAGGCTCGATGGCTACACCTTC
d_gene: TRBD1
v_gene: TRBV12-3/TRBV12-4
j_gene: TRBJ1-2
abundance: -

CDR3aa: CASDDGGANVLTF
CDR3nt: TGTGCCAGCGATGACGGTGGGGCCAACGTCCTGACTTTC
d_gene: -
v_gene: TRBV7-9
j_gene: TRBJ2-6
abundance: many

CDR3aa: CASSLDTSGYNEQFF
CDR3nt: TGCGCCAGCAGCTTGGACACTAGCGGATACAATGAGCAGTTCTTC
d_gene: TRBD2
v_gene: TRBV5-1
j_gene: TRBJ2-1
abundance: many

CDR3aa: CATSDLWTVNEQFF
CDR3nt: TGTGCCACCAGTGATTTGTGGACAGTTAATGAGCAGTTCTTC
d_gene: -
v_gene: TRBV24-1
j_gene: TRBJ2-1
abundance: many

CDR3aa: CASSGPLRDEQFF
CDR3nt: TGTGCCAGCTCAGGACCCCTACGCGATGAGCAGTTCTTC
d_gene: -
v_gene: TRBV2
j_gene: TRBJ2-1
abundance: many

CDR3aa: CASSLYGEDSPLHF
CDR3nt: TGTGCCAGCAGTTTATACGGAGAAGATTCACCCCTCCACTTT
d_gene: -
v_gene: TRBV12-3/TRBV12-4
j_gene: TRBJ1-6
abundance: -